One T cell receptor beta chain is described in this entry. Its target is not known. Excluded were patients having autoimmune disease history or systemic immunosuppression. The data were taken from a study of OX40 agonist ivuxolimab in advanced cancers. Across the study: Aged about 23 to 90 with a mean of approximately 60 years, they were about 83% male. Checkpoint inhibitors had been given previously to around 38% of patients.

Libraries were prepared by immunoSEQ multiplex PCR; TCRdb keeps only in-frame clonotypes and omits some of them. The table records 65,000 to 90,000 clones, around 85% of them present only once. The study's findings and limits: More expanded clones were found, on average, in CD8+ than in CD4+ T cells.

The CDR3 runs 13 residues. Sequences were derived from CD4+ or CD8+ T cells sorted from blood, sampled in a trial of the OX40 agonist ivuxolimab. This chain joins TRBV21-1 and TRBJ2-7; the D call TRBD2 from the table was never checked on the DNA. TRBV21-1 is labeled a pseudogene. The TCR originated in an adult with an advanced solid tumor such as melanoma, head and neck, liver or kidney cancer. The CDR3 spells CASRGGFSYEQYF. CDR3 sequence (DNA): TGTGCCAGCAGGGGGGGGTTCTCCTACGAGCAGTACTTC.